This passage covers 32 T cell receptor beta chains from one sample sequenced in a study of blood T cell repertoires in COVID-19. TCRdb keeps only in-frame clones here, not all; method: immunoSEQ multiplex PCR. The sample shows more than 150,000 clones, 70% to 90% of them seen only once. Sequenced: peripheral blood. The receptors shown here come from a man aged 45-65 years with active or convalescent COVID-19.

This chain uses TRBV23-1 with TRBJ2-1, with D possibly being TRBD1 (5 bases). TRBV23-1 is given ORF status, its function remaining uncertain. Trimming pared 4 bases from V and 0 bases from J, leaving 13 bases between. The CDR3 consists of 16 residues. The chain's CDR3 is CASSRGAKSSYNEQFF. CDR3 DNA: TGCGCCAGCAGTCGTGGGGCGAAGAGCTCCTACAATGAGCAGTTCTTC.

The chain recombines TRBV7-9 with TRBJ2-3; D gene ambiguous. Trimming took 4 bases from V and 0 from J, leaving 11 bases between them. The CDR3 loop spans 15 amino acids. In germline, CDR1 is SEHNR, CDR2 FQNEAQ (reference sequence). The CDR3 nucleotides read TGTGCCAGCAGCTCCCCTTTAGTGAGCACAGATACGCAGTATTTT. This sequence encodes CASSSPLVSTDTQYF.

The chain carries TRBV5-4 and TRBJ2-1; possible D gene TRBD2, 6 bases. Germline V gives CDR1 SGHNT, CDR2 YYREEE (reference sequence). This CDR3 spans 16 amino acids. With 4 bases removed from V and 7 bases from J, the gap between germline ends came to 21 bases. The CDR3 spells CASSPGLGGYSNEQFF. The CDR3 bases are TGTGCCAGCAGCCCGGGACTTGGAGGCTATTCGAATGAGCAGTTCTTC.

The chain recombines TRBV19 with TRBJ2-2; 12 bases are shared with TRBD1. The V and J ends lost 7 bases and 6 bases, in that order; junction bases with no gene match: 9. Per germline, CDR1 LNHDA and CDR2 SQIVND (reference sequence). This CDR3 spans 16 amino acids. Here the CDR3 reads CASNAAGTGGAGELFF. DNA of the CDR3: TGTGCCAGTAACGCGGCCGGGACAGGGGGCGCCGGGGAGCTGTTTTTT.

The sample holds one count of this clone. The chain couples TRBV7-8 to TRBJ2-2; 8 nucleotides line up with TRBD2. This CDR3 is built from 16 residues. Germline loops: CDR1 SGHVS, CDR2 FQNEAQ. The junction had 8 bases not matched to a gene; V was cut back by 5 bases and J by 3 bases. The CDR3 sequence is CASSRRSGGDTGELFF. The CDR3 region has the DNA TGTGCCAGCAGCCGAAGAAGCGGGGGCGACACCGGGGAGCTGTTTTTT.

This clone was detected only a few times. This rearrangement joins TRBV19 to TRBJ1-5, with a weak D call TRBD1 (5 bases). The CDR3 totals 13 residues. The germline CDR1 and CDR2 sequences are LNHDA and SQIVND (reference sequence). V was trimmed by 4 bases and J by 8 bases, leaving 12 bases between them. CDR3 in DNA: TGTGCCAGTAGTAGGCAGGGAATTGAGCCCCAGCATTTT. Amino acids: CASSRQGIEPQHF. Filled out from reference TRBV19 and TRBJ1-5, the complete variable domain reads DGGITQSPKYLFRKEGQNVTLSCEQNLNHDAMYWYRQDPGQGLRLIYYSQIVNDFQKGDIAEGYSVSREKKESFPLTVTSAQKNPTAFYLCASSRQGIEPQHFGDGTRLSIL.

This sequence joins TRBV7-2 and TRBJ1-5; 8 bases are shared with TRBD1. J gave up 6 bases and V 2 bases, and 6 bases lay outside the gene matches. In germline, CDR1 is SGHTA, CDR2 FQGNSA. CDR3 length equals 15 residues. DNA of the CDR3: TGTGCCAGCAGCTTAAACAGGGGGTCTGGTCAGCCCCAGCATTTT. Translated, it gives CASSLNRGSGQPQHF.

The DNA for the CDR3 is TGCAGCGTTGAAGGGAGGATGGGCAATGAAAAACTGTTTTTT. It is translated as CSVEGRMGNEKLFF. The J gene is TRBJ1-4, the V gene TRBV29-1; D unresolved. The CDR3 contains 14 residues. Trimming cost V 1 base and J 5 bases, with 11 bases left between them. Germline CDR1 SQVTM, CDR2 ANQGSEA.

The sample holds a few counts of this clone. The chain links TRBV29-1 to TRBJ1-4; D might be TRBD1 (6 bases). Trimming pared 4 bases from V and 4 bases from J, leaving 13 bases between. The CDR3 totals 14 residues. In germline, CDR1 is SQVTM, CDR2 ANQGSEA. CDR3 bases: TGCAGCGTTGGCAGGGGAGGGGGTAATGAAAAACTGTTTTTT. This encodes CSVGRGGGNEKLFF.

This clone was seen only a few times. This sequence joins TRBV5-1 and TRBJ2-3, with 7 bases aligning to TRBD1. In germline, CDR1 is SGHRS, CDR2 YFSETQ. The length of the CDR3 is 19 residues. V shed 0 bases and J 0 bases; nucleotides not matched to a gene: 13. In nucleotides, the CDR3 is TGCGCCAGCAGCTTGGGAGTAAACCCCCGGGACAGTAGCACAGATACGCAGTATTTT. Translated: CASSLGVNPRDSSTDTQYF.

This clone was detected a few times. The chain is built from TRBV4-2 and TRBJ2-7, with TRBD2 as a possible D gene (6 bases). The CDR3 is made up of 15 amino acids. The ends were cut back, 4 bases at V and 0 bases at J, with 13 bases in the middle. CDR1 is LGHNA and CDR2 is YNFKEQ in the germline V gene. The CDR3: CASSPRRGDSYEQYF. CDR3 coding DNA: TGTGCCAGCAGCCCACGGCGGGGTGACTCCTACGAGCAGTACTTC.

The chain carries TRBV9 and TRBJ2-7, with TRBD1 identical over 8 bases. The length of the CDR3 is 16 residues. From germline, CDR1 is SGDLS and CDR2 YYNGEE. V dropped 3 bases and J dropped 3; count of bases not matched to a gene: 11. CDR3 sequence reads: CASSARGDRMIYEQYF. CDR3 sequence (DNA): TGTGCCAGCAGCGCCAGGGGGGACAGGATGATCTACGAGCAGTACTTC.

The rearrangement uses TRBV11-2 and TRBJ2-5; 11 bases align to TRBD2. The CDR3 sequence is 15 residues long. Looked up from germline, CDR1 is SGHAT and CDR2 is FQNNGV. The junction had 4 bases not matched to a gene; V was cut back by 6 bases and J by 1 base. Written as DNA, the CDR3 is TGTGCCAGCAGTTTCGGACTAGCGGGCCAAGAGACCCAGTACTTC. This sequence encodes CASSFGLAGQETQYF.

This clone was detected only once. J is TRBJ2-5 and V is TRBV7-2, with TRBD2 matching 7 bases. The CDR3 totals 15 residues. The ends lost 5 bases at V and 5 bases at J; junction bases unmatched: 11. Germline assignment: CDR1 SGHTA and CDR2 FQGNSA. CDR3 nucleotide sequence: TGTGCCAGCAGCACAATGAGCGGGGAGGGCGAGACCCAGTACTTC. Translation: CASSTMSGEGETQYF.

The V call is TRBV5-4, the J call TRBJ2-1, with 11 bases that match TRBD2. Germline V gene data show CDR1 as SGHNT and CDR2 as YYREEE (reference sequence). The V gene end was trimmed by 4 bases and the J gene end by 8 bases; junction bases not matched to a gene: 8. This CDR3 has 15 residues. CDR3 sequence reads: CASSILAGGMHEQFF. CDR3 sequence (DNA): TGTGCCAGCAGCATCCTAGCGGGAGGCATGCATGAGCAGTTCTTC.

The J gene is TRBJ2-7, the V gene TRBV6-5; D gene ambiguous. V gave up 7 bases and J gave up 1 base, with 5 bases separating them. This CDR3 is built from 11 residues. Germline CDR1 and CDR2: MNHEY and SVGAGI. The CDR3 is CASTESYEQYF. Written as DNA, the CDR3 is TGTGCCAGCACCGAGTCCTACGAGCAGTACTTC.

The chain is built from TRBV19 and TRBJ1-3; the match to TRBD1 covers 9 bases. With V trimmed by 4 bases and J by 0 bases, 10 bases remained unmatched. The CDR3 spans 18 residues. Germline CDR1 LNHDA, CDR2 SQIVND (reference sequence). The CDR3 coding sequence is TGTGCCAGTAGTACCCTCCTGCGACAGGGGGGCTCTGGAAACACCATATATTTT. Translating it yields CASSTLLRQGGSGNTIYF.

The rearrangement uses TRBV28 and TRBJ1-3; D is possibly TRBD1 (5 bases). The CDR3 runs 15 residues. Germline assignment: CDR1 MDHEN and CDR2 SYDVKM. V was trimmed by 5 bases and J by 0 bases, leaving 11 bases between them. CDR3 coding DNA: TGTGCCAGCAGTACAGGCAAACTCTCTGGAAACACCATATATTTT. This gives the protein CASSTGKLSGNTIYF. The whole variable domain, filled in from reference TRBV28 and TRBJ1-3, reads DVKVTQSSRYLVKRTGEKVFLECVQDMDHENMFWYRQDPGLGLRLIYFSYDVKMKEKGDIPEGYSVSREKKERFSLILESASTNQTSMYLCASSTGKLSGNTIYFGEGSWLTVV.

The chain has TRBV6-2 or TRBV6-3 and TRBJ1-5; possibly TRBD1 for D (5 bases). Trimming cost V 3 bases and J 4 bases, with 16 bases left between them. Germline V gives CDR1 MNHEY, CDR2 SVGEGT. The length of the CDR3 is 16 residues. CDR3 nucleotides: TGTGCCAGCAGTTATGGCAGGGTGGGGAGGAATCAGCCCCAGCATTTT. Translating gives CASSYGRVGRNQPQHF.

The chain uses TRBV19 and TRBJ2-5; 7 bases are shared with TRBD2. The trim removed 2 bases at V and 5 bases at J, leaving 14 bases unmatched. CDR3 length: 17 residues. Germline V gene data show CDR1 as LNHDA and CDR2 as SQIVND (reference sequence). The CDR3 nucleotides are TGTGCCAGTAGTATAATGTTGGCGGGGGTAGGAAGGGAGACCCAGTACTTC. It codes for CASSIMLAGVGRETQYF. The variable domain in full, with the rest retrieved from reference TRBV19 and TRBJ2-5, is DGGITQSPKYLFRKEGQNVTLSCEQNLNHDAMYWYRQDPGQGLRLIYYSQIVNDFQKGDIAEGYSVSREKKESFPLTVTSAQKNPTAFYLCASSIMLAGVGRETQYFGPGTRLLVL.

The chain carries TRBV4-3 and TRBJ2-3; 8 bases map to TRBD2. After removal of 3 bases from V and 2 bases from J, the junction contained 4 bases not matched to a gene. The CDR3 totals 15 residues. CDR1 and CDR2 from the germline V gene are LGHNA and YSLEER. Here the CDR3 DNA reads TGCGCCAGCAGCCAGCAGCGGGAGTACACAGATACGCAGTATTTT. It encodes CASSQQREYTDTQYF.

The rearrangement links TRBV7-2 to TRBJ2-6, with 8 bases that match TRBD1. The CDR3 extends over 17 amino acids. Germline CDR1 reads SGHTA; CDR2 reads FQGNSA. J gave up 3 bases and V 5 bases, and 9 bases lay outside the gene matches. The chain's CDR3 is CASSPRAGGVGANVLTF. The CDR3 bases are TGTGCCAGCAGCCCCCGGGCAGGGGGCGTTGGGGCCAACGTCCTGACTTTC.

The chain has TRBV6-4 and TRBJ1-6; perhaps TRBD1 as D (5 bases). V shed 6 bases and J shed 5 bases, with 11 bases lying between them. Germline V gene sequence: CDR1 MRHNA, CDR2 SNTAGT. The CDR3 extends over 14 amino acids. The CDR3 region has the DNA TGTGCCAGCAGGACGACAGCTCATAATTCACCCCTCCACTTT. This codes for CASRTTAHNSPLHF.

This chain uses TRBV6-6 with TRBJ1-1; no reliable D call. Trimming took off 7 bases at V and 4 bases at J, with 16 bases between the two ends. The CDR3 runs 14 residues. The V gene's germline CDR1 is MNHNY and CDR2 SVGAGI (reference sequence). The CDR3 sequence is CASNLAVRSTEAFF. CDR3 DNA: TGTGCCAGCAATCTGGCCGTAAGGAGCACTGAAGCTTTCTTT.

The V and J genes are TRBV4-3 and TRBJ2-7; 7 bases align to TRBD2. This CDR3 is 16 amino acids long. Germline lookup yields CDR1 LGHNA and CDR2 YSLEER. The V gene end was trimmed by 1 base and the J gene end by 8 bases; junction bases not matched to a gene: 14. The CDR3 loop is CASSQGGGAHPTQQYF. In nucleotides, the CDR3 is TGCGCCAGCAGCCAAGGGGGAGGGGCTCACCCTACGCAGCAGTACTTC.

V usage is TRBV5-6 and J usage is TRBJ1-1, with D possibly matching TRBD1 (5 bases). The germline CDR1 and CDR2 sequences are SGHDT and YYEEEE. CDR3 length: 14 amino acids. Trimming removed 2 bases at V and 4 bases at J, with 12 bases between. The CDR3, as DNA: TGTGCCAGCAGCTTCCCGGGGGGAACCACTGAAGCTTTCTTT. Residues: CASSFPGGTTEAFF.

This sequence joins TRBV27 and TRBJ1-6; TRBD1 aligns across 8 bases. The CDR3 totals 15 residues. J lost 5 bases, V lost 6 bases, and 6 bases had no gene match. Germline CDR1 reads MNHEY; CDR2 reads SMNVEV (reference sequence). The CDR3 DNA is TGTGCCAGCAGCGAACAGGGGGTCGATAATTCACCCCTCCACTTT. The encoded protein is CASSEQGVDNSPLHF.

The CDR3 region has the DNA TGCGCCAGCAGCCAAGCACAGGATAGCAATCAGCCCCAGCATTTT. Residues: CASSQAQDSNQPQHF. This chain uses TRBV4-3 with TRBJ1-5; the D gene is possibly TRBD1 (5 bases). V was pared by 1 base and J by 0 bases, with 7 bases between. The CDR3 is 15 residues long. Per the germline V gene, CDR1 is LGHNA and CDR2 is YSLEER.

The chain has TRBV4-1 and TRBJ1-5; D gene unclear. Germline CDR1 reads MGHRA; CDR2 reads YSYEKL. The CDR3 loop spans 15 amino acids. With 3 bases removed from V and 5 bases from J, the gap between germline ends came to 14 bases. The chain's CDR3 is CASSHHGRRDQPQHF. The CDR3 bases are TGCGCCAGCAGCCATCATGGGAGGAGAGATCAGCCCCAGCATTTT.

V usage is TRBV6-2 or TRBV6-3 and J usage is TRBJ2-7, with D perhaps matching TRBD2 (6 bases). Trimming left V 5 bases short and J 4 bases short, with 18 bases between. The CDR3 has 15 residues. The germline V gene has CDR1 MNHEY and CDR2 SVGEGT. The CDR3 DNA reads TGTGCCAGCAGTCGATCCCCGGGAGCCAAATACGAGCAGTACTTC. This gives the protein CASSRSPGAKYEQYF.

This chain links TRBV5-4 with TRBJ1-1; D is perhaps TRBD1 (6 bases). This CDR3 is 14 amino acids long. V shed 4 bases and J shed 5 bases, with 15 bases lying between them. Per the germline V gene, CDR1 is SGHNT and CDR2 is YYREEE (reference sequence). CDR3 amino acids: CASSAWGLRTEAFF. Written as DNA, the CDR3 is TGTGCCAGCAGCGCATGGGGGCTTCGGACTGAAGCTTTCTTT.

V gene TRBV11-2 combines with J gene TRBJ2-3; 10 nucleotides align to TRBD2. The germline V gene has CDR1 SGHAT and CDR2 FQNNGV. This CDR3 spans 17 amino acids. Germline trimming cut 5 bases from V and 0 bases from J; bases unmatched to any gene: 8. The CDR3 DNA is TGTGCCAGCAGCCCCCTCATACTAGCGGGGAGCACAGATACGCAGTATTTT. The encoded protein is CASSPLILAGSTDTQYF.